Each of the 20 T cell receptor beta chains below was sequenced from the same sample in a study of OX40 agonist ivuxolimab in advanced cancers. This table comes from immunoSEQ multiplex PCR, and its TCRdb copy is limited to in-frame clones, with some not included. The sample carries 64,000 or so clones, approximately 80% recorded once. Sequencing used CD4+ or CD8+ T cells sorted from blood, obtained in a trial of the OX40 agonist ivuxolimab. Every receptor here comes from an adult with an advanced solid tumor such as melanoma, head and neck, liver or kidney cancer.

This chain joins TRBV2 and TRBJ2-5; D is tentatively TRBD1 or TRBD2 (6 bases each). This CDR3 region has 14 residues. Germline CDR1 reads SNHLY; CDR2 reads FYNNEI. Trimming removed 2 bases from V and 4 bases from J, with 11 bases in between. The chain's CDR3 is CASSEKGGRETQYF. The CDR3 DNA is TGTGCCAGCAGTGAAAAGGGGGGACGAGAGACCCAGTACTTC.

This rearrangement joins TRBV27 to TRBJ2-7; D is possibly TRBD1 or TRBD2 (5 bases each). The CDR3 is made up of 15 amino acids. V dropped 6 bases and J dropped 0 bases, with 15 bases sitting between them. CDR1 and CDR2 (germline): MNHEY, SMNVEV (reference sequence). This chain's CDR3 is CASRPSRDGSYEQYF. The CDR3 DNA follows: TGTGCCAGCAGGCCTTCCCGGGACGGCTCCTACGAGCAGTACTTC.

The chain carries TRBV6-6 and TRBJ1-5; D unresolved. Germline CDR1 and CDR2: MNHNY and SVGAGI (reference sequence). The CDR3 is 15 amino acids. The V gene lost 2 bases and the J gene lost 2 bases, with 10 bases spanning the gap. The CDR3: CASSYTQRGNQPQHF. The CDR3 region has the DNA TGTGCCAGCAGTTACACCCAGCGTGGCAATCAGCCCCAGCATTTT.

As DNA, the CDR3 is TGTGCCACTCTAACTCCCGGATATTTGGCTTTCTTT. Protein sequence: CATLTPGYLAFF. The gene calls are TRBV25-1 and TRBJ1-1; no clear D gene. V gave up 10 bases and J gave up 11 bases, with 20 bases separating them. Germline V CDR1 and CDR2: MGHDK, SYGVNS. CDR3 length equals 12 residues.

The CDR3 region is CASSKTEYEQYF. The CDR3 DNA reads TGTGCCAGCAGCAAGACCGAGTACGAGCAGTACTTC. The chain combines TRBV2 with TRBJ2-7; D unresolved. The V gene lost 6 bases and the J gene lost 4 bases, with 10 bases spanning the gap. Germline lookup yields CDR1 SNHLY and CDR2 FYNNEI. The CDR3 totals 12 residues.

This clone has just a few counts. V gene TRBV7-9 combines with J gene TRBJ1-2; D is uncertain. Trimming left V 5 bases short and J 5 bases short, with 12 bases between. Germline values: CDR1 SEHNR, CDR2 FQNEAQ (reference sequence). The CDR3 is made up of 13 amino acids. The CDR3 nucleotides are TGTGCCAGCAGCAAAGGCCCCTCATATGGCTACACCTTC. It translates to CASSKGPSYGYTF.

This clone was recorded once. The chain uses TRBV21-1 and TRBJ2-7; the DNA was not used to check the table's D call, TRBD1. TRBV21-1 has pseudogene status. The CDR3 is 18 residues long. The CDR3, as DNA: TGTGCCAGCAGCAAAGTGGAGACAGGGAAGTTCGGAGCCTACGAGCAGTACTTC. The encoded protein is CASSKVETGKFGAYEQYF.

The chain combines TRBV20-1 with TRBJ2-7; tentative D call: TRBD1 (6 bases). Germline V gives CDR1 DFQATT, CDR2 SNEGSKA (reference sequence). Trimming stripped 4 bases from V and 3 bases from J, with 7 bases between. The CDR3 is 11 residues long. CDR3 bases: TGCAGTGCTACGACAGGCTACGAGCAGTACTTC. It is translated as CSATTGYEQYF.

The chain recombines TRBV5-5 with TRBJ2-2; D possibly corresponds to TRBD2 (5 bases). The CDR3 covers 16 residues. V was shortened by 4 bases and J by 5 bases, with 18 bases between the two germline ends. Germline V CDR1 and CDR2: SGHKS, YYEKEE (reference sequence). DNA of the CDR3: TGTGCCAGCAGCCCTGCCGGGCCCCGGAGGACCGGGGAGCTGTTTTTT. Amino acid sequence: CASSPAGPRRTGELFF.

J is TRBJ1-4 and V is TRBV9; D unresolved. The CDR3 covers 15 residues. Germline CDR1 SGDLS, CDR2 YYNGEE. V was cut by 4 bases and J by 0 bases, with 10 bases left in between. CDR3 protein: CASSPHVATNEKLFF. DNA for the CDR3: TGTGCCAGCAGCCCCCACGTTGCAACTAATGAAAAACTGTTTTTT.

V usage is TRBV5-1 and J usage is TRBJ2-6; D is unclear. Germline V gene lookup returns CDR1 SGHRS and CDR2 YFSETQ. CDR3 length equals 15 residues. Trimming stripped 0 bases from V and 0 bases from J, with 4 bases between. CDR3 protein: CASSLDASGANVLTF. The CDR3 bases are TGCGCCAGCAGCTTGGATGCCTCTGGGGCCAACGTCCTGACTTTC.

V usage is TRBV6-1 and J usage is TRBJ1-3, with D hard to call. The ends were cut back, 4 bases at V and 4 bases at J, with 11 bases in the middle. Looked up from germline, CDR1 is MNHNS and CDR2 is SASEGT. This CDR3 spans 14 amino acids. Written as DNA, the CDR3 is TGTGCCAGCAGTGGCCTATCCGCCGGAAACACCATATATTTT. Encoded protein: CASSGLSAGNTIYF.

This rearrangement joins TRBV11-2 to TRBJ2-7, with unresolved D. V was shortened by 0 bases and J by 7 bases, with 10 bases between the two germline ends. This CDR3 is 13 amino acids long. Germline CDR1 reads SGHAT; CDR2 reads FQNNGV. The CDR3 loop is CASSLELGIEQYF. The CDR3 DNA is TGTGCCAGCAGCTTAGAACTGGGGATTGAGCAGTACTTC.

V gene TRBV5-5 combines with J gene TRBJ1-4; D not resolved. The CDR3 extends over 16 amino acids. Germline V lookup: CDR1 SGHKS, CDR2 YYEKEE (reference sequence). V was shortened by 1 base and J by 7 bases, with 17 bases between the two germline ends. The CDR3 is CASSLPNTPSGEKLFF. The CDR3 DNA reads as TGTGCCAGCAGCTTGCCCAACACCCCTTCGGGTGAAAAACTGTTTTTT.

The rearrangement uses TRBV4-1 and TRBJ1-5; 8 bases are a match to TRBD1. The V gene's germline CDR1 is MGHRA and CDR2 YSYEKL. The V and J ends lost 1 base and 3 bases, in that order; junction bases with no gene match: 5. This CDR3 comprises 16 residues. The CDR3 nucleotides are TGCGCCAGCAGCCAAGGACAGGGGTCCTTCAATCAGCCCCAGCATTTT. Its protein is CASSQGQGSFNQPQHF.

V and J are TRBV6-5 and TRBJ2-1; a possible D gene is TRBD2 (5 bases). V was clipped by 7 bases and J by 3 bases, with 13 bases between them. Germline lookup yields CDR1 MNHEY and CDR2 SVGAGI. The CDR3 loop spans 14 amino acids. The CDR3 here is CASTAAGLYNEQFF. In DNA form, the CDR3 reads TGTGCCAGCACGGCGGCGGGCCTCTACAATGAGCAGTTCTTC.

V usage is TRBV5-1 and J usage is TRBJ2-1, with D perhaps TRBD2 (6 bases). The CDR3 is 14 amino acids. Germline CDR1 SGHRS, CDR2 YFSETQ. The germline V and J ends were trimmed by 6 bases and 0 bases, with 10 bases remaining between them. The CDR3 nucleotides read TGCGCCAGCATGGAGGGCAACTCCTACAATGAGCAGTTCTTC. Translated, it gives CASMEGNSYNEQFF.

This clone turned up a few times. CDR3 loop: CASSQAAGLAENTGELFF. The CDR3 DNA sequence: TGCGCCAGCAGCCAAGCAGCGGGACTAGCGGAAAACACCGGGGAGCTGTTTTTT. The chain carries TRBV4-1 and TRBJ2-2; 11 bases are a match to TRBD2. The CDR3 loop spans 18 amino acids. CDR1 and CDR2 (germline): MGHRA, YSYEKL. V lost 1 base to trimming and J lost 2 bases; unmatched junction nucleotides: 6.

The gene calls are TRBV27 and TRBJ2-1; 10 nucleotides match TRBD1. The V and J ends lost 6 bases and 8 bases, in that order; junction bases with no gene match: 7. CDR1 is MNHEY, CDR2 SMNVEV, per germline (reference sequence). The CDR3 is made up of 14 amino acids. CDR3 residues: CASSPGQGFYEQFF. CDR3 sequence (DNA): TGTGCCAGCAGCCCGGGACAGGGGTTTTATGAGCAGTTCTTC.

The chain is built from TRBV7-2 and TRBJ2-1; a weak D match, TRBD2 (6 bases). Germline CDR1 is SGHTA and CDR2 is FQGNSA. The CDR3 sequence is 16 residues long. Trimming removed 4 bases at V and 0 bases at J, with 13 bases between. DNA for the CDR3: TGTGCCAGCAGCTCCTCCTTAGCGGACTCCTACAATGAGCAGTTCTTC. It encodes CASSSSLADSYNEQFF.